The source of this T cell receptor beta chain is a study of PD-1 blockade in classical Hodgkin lymphoma. Study-level points and caveats: Baseline TCR diversity was reportedly lower in newly diagnosed patients than in healthy donors. It was reported as lower still in relapsed/refractory patients. CD4+ TCR diversity rose significantly by C4D1, and CD8+ TCR diversity did not. Those achieving complete response showed baseline diversity like newly diagnosed patients.

The time point denotes: cycle 4 day 1 (C4D1), after 5 to 7 weeks of nivolumab. Each of the patients experienced relapse following autologous stem cell transplantation, and their brentuximab vedotin exposure differed. Complete response, partial response or progressive disease were the best responses. Note on this clone: Its cognate antigen is unknown.

The data were produced by immunoSEQ multiplex PCR, yet TCRdb's version contains in-frame clones alone and is incomplete. In the table there are more than 85,000 clones, 89% of which are singletons. The CDR3 has 15 residues. Per germline, CDR1 LNHNV and CDR2 YYDKDF (reference sequence). The junction had 2 bases not matched to a gene; V was cut back by 0 bases and J by 0 bases. The sample in question was peripheral blood mononuclear cells (PBMCs), obtained before the fourth cycle of nivolumab. This TCR derives from a human donor with classical Hodgkin lymphoma. The chain combines TRBV15 with TRBJ2-7; 7 bases line up with TRBD2. CDR3: CATSRDAGDSYEQYF. The DNA of the CDR3 is TGTGCCACCAGCAGAGACGCGGGAGACTCCTACGAGCAGTACTTC.